The next 20 T cell receptor beta chains were all read from a single sample in a study of T cell changes during pregnancy in multiple sclerosis (dated by TCRdb to about 2019). Library generation was performed with the immunoSEQ multiplex PCR assay. This is the immuneACCESS table as TCRdb keeps it, with only in-frame sequences that have V and J called. A part of the clones is gone; compared with another copy, unresolved V genes explain less than half, and the rest is unexplained. For this sample the table gives some 37,000 clones, of which about nine tenths were detected only once. About 0.37% of the sample is held by the ten biggest clonotypes. Material: CD4+ T cells from peripheral blood mononuclear cells, obtained after pregnancy. These receptor sequences come from a female donor in good health, enrolled as a control in a pregnancy study.

The chain recombines TRBV7-9 with TRBJ2-7; D is undetermined. V was shortened by 4 bases and J by 3 bases, with 13 bases between the two germline ends. This CDR3 is 14 amino acids long. Germline CDR1 and CDR2: SEHNR and FQNEAQ (reference sequence). For the CDR3, the DNA is TGTGCCAGCAGCTCCGGGTCGAACCTCTACGAGCAGTACTTC. It is translated as CASSSGSNLYEQYF.

The chain recombines TRBV11-3 with TRBJ1-1, with TRBD1 as a possible D gene (5 bases). Trimming took 5 bases from V and 4 from J, leaving 11 bases between them. This CDR3 has 13 residues. Germline V gene sequence: CDR1 SGHNT, CDR2 YENEEA. The CDR3 DNA follows: TGTGCCAGCAGCGGGGGGGGAGCCACTGAAGCTTTCTTT. Translation: CASSGGGATEAFF.

The chain joins TRBV10-1 to TRBJ2-5; TRBD2 agrees at 10 bases. This CDR3 is built from 14 residues. Trimming at V came to 2 bases and at J to 12 bases, leaving 9 bases not matched to a gene. Germline CDR1 WNHNN, CDR2 SYGVQD (reference sequence). CDR3 amino acids: CASSEGLAGAAKYF. In DNA form, the CDR3 reads TGCGCCAGCAGTGAGGGGCTAGCGGGGGCCGCGAAGTACTTC.

The rearrangement joins TRBV5-4 to TRBJ2-7; no firm D call. Germline CDR1 and CDR2: SGHNT and YYREEE (reference sequence). The CDR3 length is 15 residues. V lost 2 bases, J lost 2 bases, and 14 bases lay in between. The CDR3 coding sequence is TGTGCCAGCAGCTTTTCCGGCGAGGCCACCTACGAGCAGTACTTC. As protein: CASSFSGEATYEQYF.

The V and J genes are TRBV2 and TRBJ1-2; possibly TRBD1 for D (6 bases). Germline-derived CDR1 and CDR2 are SNHLY and FYNNEI. The CDR3 runs to 12 residues. Trimming removed 7 bases at V and 2 bases at J, with 8 bases between. CDR3 nucleotide sequence: TGTGCCAGCAATGGGGGCAACTATGGCTACACCTTC. Its protein is CASNGGNYGYTF.

The chain recombines TRBV9 with TRBJ1-1; TRBD1 agrees at 11 bases. This CDR3 region has 17 residues. With V trimmed by 0 bases and J by 3 bases, 7 bases remained unmatched. The germline V gene has CDR1 SGDLS and CDR2 YYNGEE. The CDR3 protein is CASSVAMGDRGDTEAFF. In DNA form, the CDR3 reads TGTGCCAGCAGCGTAGCGATGGGGGACAGGGGGGACACTGAAGCTTTCTTT.

The chain carries TRBV12-5 and TRBJ1-6; 7 bases match TRBD1. The CDR3 loop spans 13 amino acids. CDR1 and CDR2 (germline): LGHNT, FRNRAP. J gave up 11 bases and V 6 bases, and 7 bases lay outside the gene matches. CDR3 DNA: TGTGCTAGTGGGTGGACAGGTGGGACACCCCTCCACTTT. Protein: CASGWTGGTPLHF. The full variable domain, rest sourced from reference TRBV12-5 and TRBJ1-6, is DARVTQTPRHKVTEMGQEVTMRCQPILGHNTVFWYRQTMMQGLELLAYFRNRAPLDDSGMPKDRFSAEMPDATLATLKIQPSEPRDSAVYFCASGWTGGTPLHFGNGTRLTVT.

This chain connects TRBV4-3 to TRBJ2-2, with 14 bases matching TRBD2. The CDR3 is made up of 17 amino acids. Trimming cost V 1 base and J 4 bases; bases outside gene matches: 2. The germline CDR1 and CDR2 sequences are LGHNA and YSLEER. CDR3 bases: TGCGCCAGCAGCCAAGGGGGACTAGCGGGGGCCACCGGGGAGCTGTTTTTT. Encoded protein: CASSQGGLAGATGELFF.

This rearrangement joins TRBV5-1 to TRBJ1-5; maybe TRBD1 (6 bases). CDR3 length equals 15 residues. Germline loops: CDR1 SGHRS, CDR2 YFSETQ. The V and J ends lost 4 bases and 0 bases respectively, with 11 bases between them. The CDR3: CASSMDSYSNQPQHF. The CDR3 DNA is TGCGCCAGCAGCATGGACAGCTATAGCAATCAGCCCCAGCATTTT.

This clone was counted a few times. The chain carries TRBV2 and TRBJ2-7, with 7 nucleotides matching TRBD2. The germline V gene has CDR1 SNHLY and CDR2 FYNNEI. The CDR3 runs 13 residues. V gave up 8 bases and J gave up 4 bases; unmatched junction bases: 8. CDR3 sequence (DNA): TGTGCCAGCCGCCCGGTGGGGGGGTACGAGCAGTACTTC. The encoded protein is CASRPVGGYEQYF.

Only a few counts were recorded for this clone. The chain couples TRBV20-1 to TRBJ1-1, with 8 bases matching TRBD1. Per the germline V gene, CDR1 is DFQATT and CDR2 is SNEGSKA (reference sequence). CDR3 length: 11 residues. V dropped 8 bases and J dropped 4; count of bases not matched to a gene: 3. CDR3 nucleotides: TGCAGTCTCACAGGGGGCACTGAAGCTTTCTTT. Translation gives CSLTGGTEAFF.

The gene calls are TRBV5-1 and TRBJ1-1; tentatively, D is TRBD1 (5 bases). V lost 0 bases, J lost 5 bases, and 8 bases lay in between. The CDR3 consists of 13 residues. The germline CDR1 and CDR2 sequences are SGHRS and YFSETQ. The CDR3 region has the DNA TGCGCCAGCAGCTTGGGACAGAGGACTGAAGCTTTCTTT. This encodes CASSLGQRTEAFF.

This clone has just one count. V is TRBV10-2 and J is TRBJ1-1; 7 bases are shared with TRBD1. The germline CDR1 and CDR2 sequences are WSHSY and SAAADI. Unmatched junction bases numbered 7, after V lost 7 bases and J lost 2 bases. The CDR3 covers 14 residues. The CDR3 DNA reads TGCGCCAGCACCGGGACAGTTCCAAACACTGAAGCTTTCTTT. It yields the protein CASTGTVPNTEAFF.

This clone has only one observation. The chain is built from TRBV19 and TRBJ2-3; 8 positions agree with TRBD2. CDR1 and CDR2 from the germline V gene are LNHDA and SQIVND (reference sequence). The ends lost 5 bases at V and 5 bases at J; junction bases unmatched: 3. The CDR3 covers 13 residues. The CDR3 reads CASSPAGVDTQYF. The CDR3 region has the DNA TGTGCCAGTAGTCCAGCGGGGGTAGATACGCAGTATTTT.

V gene TRBV5-1 combines with J gene TRBJ1-1; D unclear. The CDR3 spans 16 residues. Germline CDR1 SGHRS, CDR2 YFSETQ. Deletions cut 4 bases from V and 1 base from J, with 17 bases between. CDR3 DNA sequence: TGCGCCAGCAGCGCTGGGGAGGGCTTCGGGAACACTGAAGCTTTCTTT. Its protein is CASSAGEGFGNTEAFF.

The chain employs TRBV28 and TRBJ2-7; 10 nucleotides agree with TRBD1. V shed 2 bases and J 1 base; nucleotides not matched to a gene: 5. Germline V gene lookup returns CDR1 MDHEN and CDR2 SYDVKM. The CDR3 is made up of 16 amino acids. The CDR3 DNA reads TGTGCCAGCAGTTTAAGTATGGGACAGGGGTCCTACGAGCAGTACTTC. This gives the protein CASSLSMGQGSYEQYF.

The chain combines TRBV30 with TRBJ1-4; TRBD1 might be the D (6 bases). Trimming took 3 bases from V and 7 from J, leaving 18 bases between them. This CDR3 is 15 amino acids long. Germline CDR1 is GTSNPN and CDR2 is SVGIG (reference sequence). Here the CDR3 reads CAWSVRQVVSEKLFF. Here the CDR3 DNA reads TGTGCCTGGAGCGTCAGACAGGTTGTATCTGAAAAACTGTTTTTT. The variable domain in full, with the rest retrieved from reference TRBV30 and TRBJ1-4, is SQTIHQWPATLVQPVGSPLSLECTVEGTSNPNLYWYRQAAGRGLQLLFYSVGIGQISSEVPQNLSASRPQDRQFILSSKKLLLSDSGFYLCAWSVRQVVSEKLFFGSGTQLSVL.

The rearrangement links TRBV18 to TRBJ1-1; 8 nucleotides align to TRBD1. Germline V gives CDR1 KGHSH, CDR2 LQKENI. The CDR3 covers 13 residues. Losses at the gene ends were 0 bases for V and 8 bases for J; bases not matched to a gene: 2. CDR3 in DNA: TGTGCCAGCTCACCACCGGGGACAGGAGAAGCTTTCTTT. This gives the protein CASSPPGTGEAFF.

On this clone itself: A read error may produce the germline difference seen at one junction end. This chain uses TRBV7-7 with TRBJ1-4; D perhaps matches TRBD1 (6 bases). The germline V gene encodes CDR1 SSHAT and CDR2 FNYEAQ (reference sequence). The CDR3 covers 16 residues. CDR3 nucleotides: TGTGCTAGCAGCCGCGGGGGGGGCACAACTAATGAAAAACTGTTTTTT. Translated, it gives CASSRGGGTTNEKLFF.

This clone was seen only once. The rearrangement uses TRBV15 and TRBJ1-5; 8 bases map to TRBD1. The CDR3 loop spans 17 amino acids. Germline-derived CDR1 and CDR2 are LNHNV and YYDKDF (reference sequence). After removal of 4 bases from V and 2 bases from J, the junction contained 10 bases not matched to a gene. CDR3: CATSTNQGARGNQPQHF. The CDR3 DNA sequence: TGTGCCACCAGCACAAACCAGGGGGCGCGGGGCAATCAGCCCCAGCATTTT. Filled out from reference TRBV15 and TRBJ1-5, the complete variable domain reads DAMVIQNPRYQVTQFGKPVTLSCSQTLNHNVMYWYQQKSSQAPKLLFHYYDKDFNNEADTPDNFQSRRPNTSFCFLDIRSPGLGDTAMYLCATSTNQGARGNQPQHFGDGTRLSIL.